In its sample, the clone carrying this TCR beta chain was seen many times. Time point described: before trial treatment. The data were obtained in a study of low-dose radiotherapy and immunotherapy resistance in tumors. Across the study: The fractionation for Cohort 1 was 0.5 Gy per fraction every 2 weeks, totaling 6.5 Gy.

Priming of first-strand cDNA relied on TRAV- and TRBV-specific primers (covering alpha and beta chains). Both a constant-region primer and a V-primer adapter served to amplify TCRs across roughly 22 PCR cycles. mRNA that had been isolated underwent amplification through in vitro transcription. From the reads, TCRdb called clonotypes with MiXCR, one entry per CDR3 protein. The repertoire holds some 88,000 distinct CDR3 sequences, with under 10% as singletons. Germline-derived CDR1 and CDR2 are SNHLY and FYNNEI. The length of the CDR3 is 11 residues. Trimming took off 2 bases at V and 9 bases at J, with 8 bases between the two ends.

This chain uses TRBV2 with TRBJ2-7; D is unresolved. The source was PBMCs, collected before treatment. This receptor was taken from a male donor with prostate cancer. The DNA for the CDR3 is TGTGCCAGCAGTGAAAGGAGAGGGCAGTACTTC. Translated: CASSERRGQYF.